The subject of this entry is one TCR beta chain. Its cognate antigen has yet to be identified. It has no much larger one-base neighbor in the sample; base qualities were not kept. The data are from a study of T-cell memory formation after mild COVID-19 (dated by TCRdb to the early 2020s). Background for the entire study: TCR sequence clusters from the two donors were largely donor specific. Longitudinal TCRalpha and TCRbeta repertoire sequencing tracked T-cell clones expanding and contracting after mild COVID-19 in a couple of donors. Two young, previously healthy adult volunteers, one female and one male, were included in the cohort.

TCRdb records Illumina NovaSeq 6000 as the sequencer. TCRalpha and TCRbeta cDNA libraries were built by 5'RACE with constant-segment primers, adding sample barcodes and unique molecular identifiers. Trizol reagent was used to extract RNA from every sample. Amplification of the libraries took two PCR steps, and the second step added a second sample barcode plus Illumina TruSeq adapters. Libraries were sequenced on an Illumina NovaSeq with 2 x 150 bp paired-end reads. In the original analysis: Reads were demultiplexed and collapsed into UMI-guided consensus sequences with migec v1.2.7. Using mixcr v2.1.11, UMI consensuses were aligned to TRA and TRB V and J templates and then assembled into clonotypes. A clonotype was counted as expanded or contracted only if both edgeR and NoisET called the change significant, with noise models trained on biological replicates. For edgeR calls, the thresholds were a false discovery rate-adjusted p below 0.01 and a log2 fold-change of 1. As an exploratory analysis of dynamics, PCA with hierarchical clustering was applied to max-normalized trajectories of the 1000 most abundant clonotypes. Separately sequenced CD4+ and CD8+ repertoires were used to assign a CD4 or CD8 phenotype to each responding clone. Starting from the raw public reads, TCRdb applied fastp trimming at Q25, assembled clones with MiXCR and retained in-frame beta chains. Each record represents a unique CDR3 protein, reported with the most common genes and DNA among its rows. The V and J calls and clone size are TCRdb's, not the authors'. The sample includes under 300,000 distinct CDR3 sequences, with 15% to 20% observed a single time. Jointly, the top ten make up roughly 3.6% of the sample.

The investigation overall reported the following: SARS-CoV-2 specificity was not confirmed for the second-wave clones peaking on day 37. Balanced CD4/CD8 phenotypes were observed for clones contracting from day 15 to 85, whereas a bias towards CD4+ was observed for a second wave of clones expanding from day 15 to 37. The study included only a couple of mild cases, and larger cohorts that include severe cases with pre-infection samples were judged to be necessary. Contracting CD4+ clones were located mainly in the CM and EM memory subsets, whereas CD8+ clones were found to be enriched in EMRA. Some responding clones were found in pre-infection memory, which suggests that pre-existing cross-reactive memory T cells took part in the SARS-CoV-2 response.

PBMCs were isolated by Ficoll-Paque density gradient centrifugation. The CDR3 starts with the cysteine, ends with the phenylalanine, and has 14 residues. Of the read, only the CDR3 DNA is kept; its 42 bases are in frame from base 1. V is reduced by 6 bases and J by 5 bases, leaving a spacing of 16 bases between them. From the germline V gene (reference sequence), CDR1 is LGHDT and CDR2 is YNNKEL. Recombination connected TRBV3-1 to TRBJ2-5; the D gene is possibly TRBD1 or TRBD2, with 6 bases matching each. The receptor comes from a young man who had mild COVID-19 (a few samples of this study predate the infection). The sample titles of this study are shuffled in the database, so cell type and time point are left out; the donor was told from shared clones. Specimen: PBMCs or a T cell subset sorted from them (not recorded which). The DNA is TGTGCCAGCAGACCTAGGGGGGCGTTGGAGACCCAGTACTTC. This yields the protein CASRPRGALETQYF.